The clone carrying this T cell receptor beta chain has only a few counts. The antigen is unknown. The data were obtained in a study of OX40 agonist ivuxolimab in advanced cancers. About the research overall: Two cutaneous melanoma patients and one hepatocellular carcinoma patient, three in all, had partial responses. Study findings and constraints: At 0.1 to 3.0 mg/kg, CD4+ and CD8+ blood T cells expanded clonally by week 6. Expanded clones were, on average, more numerous among CD8+ T cells than CD4+.

Assay used: immunoSEQ multiplex PCR; TCRdb lists only in-frame clones, some missing. The sample has 45,000 to 60,000 clones; around nine tenths are singletons. Germline assignment: CDR1 MNHNS and CDR2 SASEGT. The CDR3 is 14 residues long. V lost 6 bases and J lost 2, with 10 bases in between. The clonotype was recovered from an adult with an advanced solid tumor such as melanoma, head and neck, liver or kidney cancer. Here the sequenced sample was CD4+ or CD8+ T cells sorted from blood, taken in a trial of the OX40 agonist ivuxolimab. The J gene is TRBJ1-4, the V gene TRBV6-1; D perhaps matches TRBD1 (6 bases). The CDR3 sequence is CASRTGSTNEKLFF. Written as DNA, the CDR3 is TGTGCCAGCAGGACAGGTTCGACTAATGAAAAACTGTTTTTT.